Presented here are 30 T cell receptor beta chains from one specimen sequenced in a study of blood T cell repertoires in COVID-19. Sequenced by immunoSEQ multiplex PCR; TCRdb stores in-frame clones only, minus some. The sample comprises fewer than 200,000 clones, 80% to 95% of which are singletons, and 4.5% to 5% rests with the top ten. Sequencing used peripheral blood. These receptors were obtained from a man aged 30-40 years with COVID-19, enrolled during active disease.

J is TRBJ2-5 and V is TRBV24-1; D remains ambiguous. The germline V gene encodes CDR1 KGHDR and CDR2 SFDVKD. The V gene lost 5 bases and the J gene lost 5 bases, with 17 bases spanning the gap. The CDR3 runs 15 residues. The CDR3 bases are TGTGCCACCAGTGTTTCACTCCTAGGTTGGGAGACCCAGTACTTC. Protein sequence: CATSVSLLGWETQYF.

This chain joins TRBV6-5 and TRBJ2-1, with TRBD2 matching over 11 bases. Germline CDR1 reads MNHEY; CDR2 reads SVGAGI. V lost 4 bases, J lost 4 bases, and 3 bases stayed unmatched. The CDR3 sequence is 15 residues long. The CDR3 bases are TGTGCCAGCAGTTTAGCGGGAGGGGGGTACAATGAGCAGTTCTTC. This gives the protein CASSLAGGGYNEQFF.

The table lists this clone with a count of one. The V call is TRBV28, the J call TRBJ1-6; 8 bases fit TRBD1. The CDR3 sequence is 16 residues long. Germline CDR1 reads MDHEN; CDR2 reads SYDVKM. V lost 2 bases and J lost 10; bases outside the gene matches: 10. The CDR3 here is CASSLIVTGEGSPLHF. The CDR3 nucleotides read TGTGCCAGCAGTTTAATCGTGACAGGGGAGGGCTCACCCCTCCACTTT.

The chain uses TRBV6-2 or TRBV6-3 and TRBJ2-7; the match to TRBD1 covers 9 bases. Trimming at V came to 0 bases and at J to 3 bases, leaving 0 bases not matched to a gene. The CDR3 runs to 14 residues. Germline CDR1 and CDR2: MNHEY and SVGEGT. CDR3 nucleotide sequence: TGTGCCAGCAGTTACTCGACAGGGGGCTACGAGCAGTACTTC. Encoded protein: CASSYSTGGYEQYF.

This sequence joins TRBV7-3 and TRBJ2-3; D might be TRBD2 (6 bases). CDR3 length: 14 residues. V was pared by 4 bases and J by 6 bases, with 14 bases between. Germline V gene lookup returns CDR1 SGHTA and CDR2 FQGTGA. CDR3 in DNA: TGTGCCAGCAGCTACTCGGGAGTCACCGATACGCAGTATTTT. Translated, it gives CASSYSGVTDTQYF.

The chain links TRBV19 to TRBJ1-2; D ambiguous. Trimming cost V 3 bases and J 8 bases, with 16 bases left between them. CDR3 size: 14 residues. The V gene's germline CDR1 is LNHDA and CDR2 SQIVND (reference sequence). In DNA form, the CDR3 reads TGTGCCAGTAGTATCGTGCCCCCTCGGAGGGGCTACACCTTC. Its protein product is CASSIVPPRRGYTF. Together with reference TRBV19 and TRBJ1-2, the CDR3 gives the full variable domain: DGGITQSPKYLFRKEGQNVTLSCEQNLNHDAMYWYRQDPGQGLRLIYYSQIVNDFQKGDIAEGYSVSREKKESFPLTVTSAQKNPTAFYLCASSIVPPRRGYTFGSGTRLTVV.

The chain links TRBV5-4 to TRBJ1-1; TRBD1 matches 10 bases. The CDR3 is 15 residues long. Germline V CDR1 and CDR2: SGHNT, YYREEE (reference sequence). V lost 3 bases to trimming and J lost 4 bases; unmatched junction nucleotides: 6. The CDR3 sequence is CASSSRTGGGTEAFF. In nucleotides, the CDR3 is TGTGCCAGCAGCTCCCGGACAGGGGGAGGCACTGAAGCTTTCTTT.

J is TRBJ1-3 and V is TRBV4-3; no clear D gene. Germline assignment: CDR1 LGHNA and CDR2 YSLEER. V was cut by 1 base and J by 2 bases, with 6 bases left in between. The CDR3 runs 14 residues. The CDR3 spells CASSQGGPGNTIYF. CDR3 nucleotide sequence: TGCGCCAGCAGCCAAGGAGGGCCTGGAAACACCATATATTTT.

V gene TRBV14 combines with J gene TRBJ2-5; 9 nucleotides match TRBD2. Trimming removed 4 bases from V and 3 bases from J; junction bases left unmatched: 6. The germline V gene encodes CDR1 SGHDN and CDR2 FVKESK. This CDR3 spans 15 amino acids. The CDR3 reads CASSPYASGEETQYF. The CDR3 DNA sequence: TGTGCCAGCAGCCCATATGCTAGCGGGGAAGAGACCCAGTACTTC.

As DNA, the CDR3 is TGTGCCAGCAGCTTAGGCGGGTCCACCTACGAGCAGTACTTC. This gives the protein CASSLGGSTYEQYF. The rearrangement links TRBV7-3 to TRBJ2-7, with D possibly being TRBD2 (5 bases). The V end was cut by 2 bases, the J end by 2 bases, with 10 bases between. This CDR3 has 14 residues. Germline assignment: CDR1 SGHTA and CDR2 FQGTGA.

The CDR3 spells CASTTSGYSNQPQHF. In DNA form, the CDR3 reads TGTGCCAGCACCACCTCAGGGTATAGCAATCAGCCCCAGCATTTT. The J gene is TRBJ1-5, the V gene TRBV28; TRBD1 might be the D (5 bases). V gave up 7 bases and J gave up 0 bases, with 13 bases separating them. The germline V gene encodes CDR1 MDHEN and CDR2 SYDVKM. CDR3 length equals 15 residues.

V and J are TRBV4-3 and TRBJ2-1; 12 positions match TRBD2. V was clipped by 4 bases and J by 8 bases; unmatched bases: 3. The germline V gene encodes CDR1 LGHNA and CDR2 YSLEER. The CDR3 spans 14 residues. CDR3 coding DNA: TGCGCCAGCAGCCCTAGCGGGGGGGCAGATGAGCAGTTCTTC. Amino acids: CASSPSGGADEQFF.

This clone was counted only a few times. The chain joins TRBV5-1 to TRBJ1-6; no reliable D call. Germline V gene sequence: CDR1 SGHRS, CDR2 YFSETQ. This CDR3 contains 15 residues. Trimming left V 0 bases short and J 5 bases short, with 9 bases between. CDR3 protein: CASSLAAGDNSPLHF. DNA for the CDR3: TGCGCCAGCAGCTTGGCCGCGGGAGATAATTCACCCCTCCACTTT. The full variable domain, in which reference TRBV5-1 and TRBJ1-6 provide the parts outside the CDR3, is KAGVTQTPRYLIKTRGQQVTLSCSPISGHRSVSWYQQTPGQGLQFLFEYFSETQRNKGNFPGRFSGRQFSNSRSEMNVSTLELGDSALYLCASSLAAGDNSPLHFGNGTRLTVT.

This sequence joins TRBV18 and TRBJ1-2; D not certain. The CDR3 has 15 amino acids. Trimming stripped 3 bases from V and 7 bases from J, with 18 bases between. The germline gives CDR1 KGHSH, CDR2 LQKENI. CDR3 residues: CASSPGDTLLGGYTF. CDR3 coding DNA: TGTGCCAGCTCACCGGGAGATACCCTATTAGGTGGCTACACCTTC.

The chain uses TRBV2 and TRBJ1-2; D is perhaps TRBD1 (5 bases). Trimming took off 4 bases at V and 4 bases at J, with 13 bases between the two ends. The CDR3 totals 14 residues. CDR1 SNHLY and CDR2 FYNNEI come from the germline V gene. CDR3 sequence (DNA): TGTGCCAGCAGTGTCAGGGAATATAGCTATGGCTACACCTTC. This translates into CASSVREYSYGYTF. The full variable domain, in which reference TRBV2 and TRBJ1-2 provide the parts outside the CDR3, is EPEVTQTPSHQVTQMGQEVILRCVPISNHLYFYWYRQILGQKVEFLVSFYNNEISEKSEIFDDQFSVERPDGSNFTLKIRSTKLEDSAMYFCASSVREYSYGYTFGSGTRLTVV.

The genes are TRBV29-1 and TRBJ1-2; D unclear. The CDR3 length is 15 residues. Per the germline V gene, CDR1 is SQVTM and CDR2 is ANQGSEA. V dropped 7 bases and J dropped 4 bases, with 22 bases sitting between them. The CDR3 is CSAEGETRGTYGYTF. CDR3 DNA sequence: TGCAGCGCCGAAGGAGAGACCCGGGGTACCTATGGCTACACCTTC.

V is TRBV7-2 and J is TRBJ1-2; D is unresolved. Germline V gives CDR1 SGHTA, CDR2 FQGNSA. This CDR3 has 13 amino acids. Trimming removed 5 bases at V and 2 bases at J, with 9 bases between. The CDR3 region has the DNA TGTGCCAGCAGCCCCTACCTCAACTATGGCTACACCTTC. This codes for CASSPYLNYGYTF. Based on the CDR3 plus reference TRBV7-2 and TRBJ1-2, the full variable domain is GAGVSQSPSNKVTEKGKDVELRCDPISGHTALYWYRQSLGQGLEFLIYFQGNSAPDKSGLPSDRFSAERTGGSVSTLTIQRTQQEDSAVYLCASSPYLNYGYTFGSGTRLTVV.

The V gene is TRBV5-1, the J gene TRBJ1-5; 8 nucleotides match TRBD1. Trimming took 1 base from V and 7 from J; bases not matched to a gene: 1. Germline assignment: CDR1 SGHRS and CDR2 YFSETQ. The CDR3 runs to 13 residues. This CDR3 is CASSLTGGQPQHF. The CDR3 nucleotides are TGCGCCAGCAGCTTGACAGGGGGGCAGCCCCAGCATTTT.

J is TRBJ2-7 and V is TRBV2; 8 bases are a match to TRBD2. The V and J ends lost 4 bases and 0 bases, in that order; junction bases with no gene match: 2. CDR1 and CDR2 (germline): SNHLY, FYNNEI. This CDR3 has 14 residues. As DNA, the CDR3 is TGTGCCAGCAGTGGTAGCGGGATCTCCTACGAGCAGTACTTC. Encoded protein: CASSGSGISYEQYF.

V and J are TRBV5-5 and TRBJ2-7; 13 bases match TRBD2. CDR3 length equals 15 residues. The trim removed 7 bases at V and 7 bases at J, leaving 11 bases unmatched. CDR1 and CDR2 from the germline V gene are SGHKS and YYEKEE (reference sequence). The CDR3 reads CASHPPGLAGSEQYF. The CDR3 nucleotides read TGTGCCAGCCACCCCCCGGGACTAGCGGGATCGGAGCAGTACTTC. The full variable domain, rest sourced from reference TRBV5-5 and TRBJ2-7, is DAGVTQSPTHLIKTRGQQVTLRCSPISGHKSVSWYQQVLGQGPQFIFQYYEKEERGRGNFPDRFSARQFPNYSSELNVNALLLGDSALYLCASHPPGLAGSEQYFGPGTRLTVT.

The chain has TRBV7-9 and TRBJ1-1; tentative D call: TRBD1 (6 bases). The V end lost 5 bases, the J end lost 7 bases, and 14 bases lay between the germline ends. Germline assignment: CDR1 SEHNR and CDR2 FQNEAQ (reference sequence). The CDR3 has 13 amino acids. The CDR3 DNA reads TGTGCCAGCAGCCCAACTTCAGGGGATGAAGCTTTCTTT. Translating it yields CASSPTSGDEAFF.

V and J are TRBV7-2 and TRBJ2-5; 8 nucleotides line up with TRBD2. V was clipped by 1 base and J by 5 bases; unmatched bases: 12. This CDR3 comprises 17 residues. Germline assignment: CDR1 SGHTA and CDR2 FQGNSA. The CDR3 reads CASSLDALGLAGETQYF. DNA for the CDR3: TGTGCCAGCAGCTTAGATGCTTTAGGCCTAGCGGGCGAGACCCAGTACTTC. The full variable domain, with the rest looked up from reference TRBV7-2 and TRBJ2-5, is GAGVSQSPSNKVTEKGKDVELRCDPISGHTALYWYRQSLGQGLEFLIYFQGNSAPDKSGLPSDRFSAERTGGSVSTLTIQRTQQEDSAVYLCASSLDALGLAGETQYFGPGTRLLVL.

This clone was seen just once. The rearrangement uses TRBV28 and TRBJ1-5; a weak D match, TRBD1 (5 bases). The CDR3 consists of 15 residues. V was shortened by 3 bases and J by 2 bases, with 11 bases between the two germline ends. Germline CDR1 reads MDHEN; CDR2 reads SYDVKM. CDR3 in amino acids: CASSFGGGGNQPQHF. The CDR3 region has the DNA TGTGCCAGCAGTTTTGGCGGGGGTGGCAATCAGCCCCAGCATTTT. The variable domain in full, completed from reference TRBV28 and TRBJ1-5, reads DVKVTQSSRYLVKRTGEKVFLECVQDMDHENMFWYRQDPGLGLRLIYFSYDVKMKEKGDIPEGYSVSREKKERFSLILESASTNQTSMYLCASSFGGGGNQPQHFGDGTRLSIL.

The V call is TRBV7-9, the J call TRBJ2-3; 9 bases match TRBD2. The CDR3 length is 18 residues. Germline values: CDR1 SEHNR, CDR2 FQNEAQ (reference sequence). V shed 1 base and J 2 bases; nucleotides not matched to a gene: 10. CDR3 sequence: CASSLGRIAGDYTDTQYF. The DNA for the CDR3 is TGTGCCAGCAGCTTAGGTCGTATAGCGGGAGACTACACAGATACGCAGTATTTT.

The CDR3 nucleotides are TGTGCCAGCAGCAAAATGTTGCGGGACCCCACAGATACGCAGTATTTT. This sequence encodes CASSKMLRDPTDTQYF. The V and J genes are TRBV21-1 and TRBJ2-3; the table's D call of TRBD2 was not tested on the DNA. TRBV21-1 constitutes a pseudogene. This CDR3 is 16 amino acids long.

The chain recombines TRBV9 with TRBJ1-1; no firm D call. V was trimmed by 0 bases and J by 3 bases, leaving 12 bases between them. The CDR3 is made up of 15 amino acids. Germline V gives CDR1 SGDLS, CDR2 YYNGEE. Here the CDR3 reads CASSVAKERDTEAFF. The CDR3 nucleotides read TGTGCCAGCAGCGTAGCCAAGGAACGGGACACTGAAGCTTTCTTT.

V is TRBV7-9 and J is TRBJ2-4; TRBD1 might be the D (5 bases). The V and J ends lost 1 base and 3 bases respectively, with 16 bases between them. This CDR3 is 17 amino acids long. In germline, CDR1 is SEHNR, CDR2 FQNEAQ (reference sequence). The DNA of the CDR3 is TGTGCCAGCAGCTTAGGTATCAGGGCACTTGTCAAAAACATTCAGTACTTC. Its translation is CASSLGIRALVKNIQYF.

The chain carries TRBV5-4 and TRBJ2-7, with TRBD1 matching over 10 bases. Trimming removed 4 bases from V and 1 base from J; junction bases left unmatched: 11. This CDR3 comprises 17 residues. The germline V gene encodes CDR1 SGHNT and CDR2 YYREEE (reference sequence). The CDR3 protein is CASSLSETGGLSYEQYF. CDR3 coding DNA: TGTGCCAGCAGCCTTAGTGAGACAGGGGGCCTTTCCTACGAGCAGTACTTC.

The genes are TRBV7-3 and TRBJ2-1; D gene unclear. V dropped 5 bases and J dropped 2 bases, with 13 bases sitting between them. Germline CDR1 reads SGHTA; CDR2 reads FQGTGA. The CDR3 is 15 residues long. CDR3 sequence reads: CASSNTGLTYNEQFF. The CDR3 DNA sequence: TGTGCCAGCAGCAATACGGGTCTTACCTACAATGAGCAGTTCTTC.

The chain has TRBV7-3 and TRBJ1-3; 7 positions agree with TRBD1. The length of the CDR3 is 15 residues. Trimming cost V 5 bases and J 4 bases; bases outside gene matches: 8. Germline CDR1 SGHTA, CDR2 FQGTGA. The CDR3 sequence: CASSRRQGYGNTIYF. In DNA form, the CDR3 reads TGTGCCAGCAGCCGACGACAGGGTTACGGAAACACCATATATTTT.